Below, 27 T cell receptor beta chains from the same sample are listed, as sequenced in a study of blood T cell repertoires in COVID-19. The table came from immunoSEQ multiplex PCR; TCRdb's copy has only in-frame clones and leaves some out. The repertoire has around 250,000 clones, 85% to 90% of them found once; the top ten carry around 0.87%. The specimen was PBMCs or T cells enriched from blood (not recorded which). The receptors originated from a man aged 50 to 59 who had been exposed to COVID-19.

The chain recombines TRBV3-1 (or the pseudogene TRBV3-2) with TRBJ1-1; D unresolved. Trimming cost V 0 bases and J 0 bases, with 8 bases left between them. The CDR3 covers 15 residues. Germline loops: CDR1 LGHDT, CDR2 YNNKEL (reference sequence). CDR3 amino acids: CASSQDPQMNTEAFF. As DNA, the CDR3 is TGTGCCAGCAGCCAAGATCCACAGATGAACACTGAAGCTTTCTTT.

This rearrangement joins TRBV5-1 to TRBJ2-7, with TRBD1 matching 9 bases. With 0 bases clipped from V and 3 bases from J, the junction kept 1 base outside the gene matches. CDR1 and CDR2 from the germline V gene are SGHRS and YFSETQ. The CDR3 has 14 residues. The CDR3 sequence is CASSLGTGVYEQYV. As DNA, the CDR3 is TGCGCCAGCAGCTTGGGGACAGGGGTCTACGAGCAGTACGTC.

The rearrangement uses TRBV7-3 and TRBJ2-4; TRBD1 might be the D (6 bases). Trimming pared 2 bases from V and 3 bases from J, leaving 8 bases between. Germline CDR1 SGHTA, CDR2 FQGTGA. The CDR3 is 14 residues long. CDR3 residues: CASSLGGDKNIQYF. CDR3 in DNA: TGTGCCAGCAGCTTAGGGGGCGACAAAAACATTCAGTACTTC.

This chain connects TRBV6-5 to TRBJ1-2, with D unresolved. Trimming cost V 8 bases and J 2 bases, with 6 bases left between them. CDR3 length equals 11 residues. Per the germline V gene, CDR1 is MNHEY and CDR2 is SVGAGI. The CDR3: CASSVNYGYTF. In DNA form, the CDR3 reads TGTGCCAGCTCCGTCAACTATGGCTACACCTTC.

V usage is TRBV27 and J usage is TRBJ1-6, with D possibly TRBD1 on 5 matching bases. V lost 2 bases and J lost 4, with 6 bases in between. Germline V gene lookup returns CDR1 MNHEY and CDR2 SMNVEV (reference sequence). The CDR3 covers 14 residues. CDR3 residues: CASSLQGYNSPLHF. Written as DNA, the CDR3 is TGTGCCAGCAGTTTACAGGGATATAATTCACCCCTCCACTTT.

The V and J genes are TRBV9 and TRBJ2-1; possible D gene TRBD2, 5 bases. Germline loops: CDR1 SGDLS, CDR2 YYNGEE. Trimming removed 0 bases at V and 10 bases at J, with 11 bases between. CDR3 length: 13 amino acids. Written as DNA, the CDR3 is TGTGCCAGCAGCGTAGGGATAGCGAGCGAGCAGTTCTTC. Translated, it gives CASSVGIASEQFF.

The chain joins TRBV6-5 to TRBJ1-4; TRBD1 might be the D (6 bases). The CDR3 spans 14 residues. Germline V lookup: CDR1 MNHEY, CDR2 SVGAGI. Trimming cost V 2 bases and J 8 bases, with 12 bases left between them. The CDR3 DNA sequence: TGTGCCAGCAGTTACGGACAGTCCTACGAAAAACTGTTTTTT. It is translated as CASSYGQSYEKLFF.

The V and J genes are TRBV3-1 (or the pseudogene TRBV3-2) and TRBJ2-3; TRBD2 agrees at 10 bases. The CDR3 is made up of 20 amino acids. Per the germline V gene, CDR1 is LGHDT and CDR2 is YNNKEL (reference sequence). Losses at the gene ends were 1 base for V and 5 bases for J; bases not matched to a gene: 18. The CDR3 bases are TGTGCCAGCAGCCAAGCCCACCCCCTAGCGGGAGACTGGGAGGAAGATACGCAGTATTTT. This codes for CASSQAHPLAGDWEEDTQYF.

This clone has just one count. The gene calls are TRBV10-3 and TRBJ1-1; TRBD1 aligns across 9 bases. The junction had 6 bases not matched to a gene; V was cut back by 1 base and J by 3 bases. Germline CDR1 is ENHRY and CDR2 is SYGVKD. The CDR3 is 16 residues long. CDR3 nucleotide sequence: TGTGCCATCAGTGAGTTTACAGGGGGCGCGTACACTGAAGCTTTCTTT. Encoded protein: CAISEFTGGAYTEAFF.

CDR3 bases: TGTGCCAGCAGTGAAGACATTCATCAGCCCCAGCATTTT. Its protein product is CASSEDIHQPQHF. V is TRBV2 and J is TRBJ1-5; no reliable D call. The germline V and J ends were trimmed by 1 base and 5 bases, with 6 bases remaining between them. This CDR3 is built from 13 residues. The germline CDR1 and CDR2 sequences are SNHLY and FYNNEI.

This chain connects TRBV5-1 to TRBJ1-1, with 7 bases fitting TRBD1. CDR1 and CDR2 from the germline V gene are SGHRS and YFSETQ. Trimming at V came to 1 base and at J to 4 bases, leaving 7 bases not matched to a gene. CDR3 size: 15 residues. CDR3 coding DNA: TGCGCCAGCAGCTTGACAGGGGTTGTTAGCACTGAAGCTTTCTTT. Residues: CASSLTGVVSTEAFF.

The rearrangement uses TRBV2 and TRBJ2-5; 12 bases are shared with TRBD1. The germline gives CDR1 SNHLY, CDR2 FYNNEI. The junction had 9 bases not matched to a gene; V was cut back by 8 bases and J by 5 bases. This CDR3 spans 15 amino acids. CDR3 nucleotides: TGTGCCAGCGGGAGGGGGACAGGGGGCCAGGAGACCCAGTACTTC. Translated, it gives CASGRGTGGQETQYF.

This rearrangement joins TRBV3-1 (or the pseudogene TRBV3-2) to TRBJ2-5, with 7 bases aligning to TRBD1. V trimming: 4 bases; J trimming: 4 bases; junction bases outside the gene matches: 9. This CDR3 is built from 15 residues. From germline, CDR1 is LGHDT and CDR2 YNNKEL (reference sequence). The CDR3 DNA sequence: TGTGCCAGCAGCCCCCGCCGGGGACAGTCAGAGACCCAGTACTTC. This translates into CASSPRRGQSETQYF.

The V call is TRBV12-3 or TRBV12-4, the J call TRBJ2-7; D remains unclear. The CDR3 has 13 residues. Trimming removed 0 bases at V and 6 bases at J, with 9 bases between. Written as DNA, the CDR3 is TGTGCCAGCAGTTTAGCCACCTCAGTCGAGCAGTACGTC. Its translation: CASSLATSVEQYV.

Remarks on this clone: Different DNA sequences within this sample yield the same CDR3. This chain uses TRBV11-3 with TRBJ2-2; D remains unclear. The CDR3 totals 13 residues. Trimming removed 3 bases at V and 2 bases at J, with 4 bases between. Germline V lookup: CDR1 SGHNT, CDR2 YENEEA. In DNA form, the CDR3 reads TGTGCCAGCAGCTTTACAAACACCGGGGAGCTGTTTTTT. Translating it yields CASSFTNTGELFF. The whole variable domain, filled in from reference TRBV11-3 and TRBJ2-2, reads EAGVVQSPRYKIIEKKQPVAFWCNPISGHNTLYWYLQNLGQGPELLIRYENEEAVDDSQLPKDRFSAERLKGVDSTLKIQPAELGDSAVYLCASSFTNTGELFFGEGSRLTVL.

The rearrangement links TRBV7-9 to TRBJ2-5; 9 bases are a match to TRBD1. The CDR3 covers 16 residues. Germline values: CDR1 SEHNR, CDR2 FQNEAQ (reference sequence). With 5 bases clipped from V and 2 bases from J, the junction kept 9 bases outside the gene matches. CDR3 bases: TGTGCCAGCAGCCGTATGGGGACAGGGAGGCAAGAGACCCAGTACTTC. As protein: CASSRMGTGRQETQYF. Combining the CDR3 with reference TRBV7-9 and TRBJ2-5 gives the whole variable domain DTGVSQNPRHKITKRGQNVTFRCDPISEHNRLYWYRQTLGQGPEFLTYFQNEAQLEKSRLLSDRFSAERPKGSFSTLEIQRTEQGDSAMYLCASSRMGTGRQETQYFGPGTRLLVL.

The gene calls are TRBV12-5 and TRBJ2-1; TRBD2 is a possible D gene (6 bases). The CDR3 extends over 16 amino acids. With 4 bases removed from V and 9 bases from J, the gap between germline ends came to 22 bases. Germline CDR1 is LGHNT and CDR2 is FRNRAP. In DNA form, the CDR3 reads TGTGCTAGTGGTTCACGACCCGGCCCCGGAGGGATTGAGCAGTTCTTC. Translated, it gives CASGSRPGPGGIEQFF.

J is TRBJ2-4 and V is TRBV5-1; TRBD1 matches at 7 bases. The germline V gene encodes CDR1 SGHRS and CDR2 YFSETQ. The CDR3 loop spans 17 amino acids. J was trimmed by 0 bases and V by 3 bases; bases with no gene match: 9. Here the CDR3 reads CASSWFTTGIAKNIQYF. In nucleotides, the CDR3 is TGCGCCAGCAGCTGGTTCACGACAGGGATAGCCAAAAACATTCAGTACTTC.

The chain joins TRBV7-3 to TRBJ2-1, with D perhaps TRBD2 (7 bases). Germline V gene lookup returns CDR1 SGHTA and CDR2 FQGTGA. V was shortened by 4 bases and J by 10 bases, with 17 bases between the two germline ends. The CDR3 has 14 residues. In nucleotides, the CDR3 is TGTGCCAGCAGCTCCGCGGGGACTACAGGGGAGCAGTTCTTC. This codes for CASSSAGTTGEQFF.

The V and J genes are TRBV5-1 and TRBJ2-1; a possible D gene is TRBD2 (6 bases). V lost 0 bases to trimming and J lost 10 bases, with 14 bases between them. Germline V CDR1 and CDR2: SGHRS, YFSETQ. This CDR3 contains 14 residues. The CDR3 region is CASSLGLVSFEQFF. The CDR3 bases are TGCGCCAGCAGCTTGGGACTAGTTTCATTCGAGCAGTTCTTC.

Written as DNA, the CDR3 is TGTGCCACCAGCCCGAGAAACACTGAAGCTTTCTTT. This sequence encodes CATSPRNTEAFF. The V and J genes are TRBV15 and TRBJ1-1, with D uncertain. V lost 5 bases to trimming and J lost 2 bases, with 6 bases between them. Germline CDR1 reads LNHNV; CDR2 reads YYDKDF (reference sequence). This CDR3 has 12 residues.

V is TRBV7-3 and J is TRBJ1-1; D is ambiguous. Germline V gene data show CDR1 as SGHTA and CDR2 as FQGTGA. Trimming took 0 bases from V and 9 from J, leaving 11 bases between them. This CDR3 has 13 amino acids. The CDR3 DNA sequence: TGTGCCAGCAGCTTAACGAAGGCGGCCCAAGCTTTCTTT. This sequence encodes CASSLTKAAQAFF. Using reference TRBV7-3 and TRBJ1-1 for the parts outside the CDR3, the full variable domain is GAGVSQTPSNKVTEKGKYVELRCDPISGHTALYWYRQSLGQGPEFLIYFQGTGAADDSGLPNDRFFAVRPEGSVSTLKIQRTERGDSAVYLCASSLTKAAQAFFGQGTRLTVV.

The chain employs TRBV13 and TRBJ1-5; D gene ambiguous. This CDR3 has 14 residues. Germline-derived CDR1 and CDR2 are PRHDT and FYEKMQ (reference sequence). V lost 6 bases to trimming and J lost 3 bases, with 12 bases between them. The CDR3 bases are TGTGCCAGCAGTTCCCGCAGGATCAATCAGCCCCAGCATTTT. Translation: CASSSRRINQPQHF.

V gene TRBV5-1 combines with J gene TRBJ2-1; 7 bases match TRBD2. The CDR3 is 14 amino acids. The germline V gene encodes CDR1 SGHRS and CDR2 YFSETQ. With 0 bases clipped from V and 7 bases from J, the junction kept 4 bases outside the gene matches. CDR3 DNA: TGCGCCAGCAGCTTGGTTCTAGCGGCGAATGAGCAGTTCTTC. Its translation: CASSLVLAANEQFF.

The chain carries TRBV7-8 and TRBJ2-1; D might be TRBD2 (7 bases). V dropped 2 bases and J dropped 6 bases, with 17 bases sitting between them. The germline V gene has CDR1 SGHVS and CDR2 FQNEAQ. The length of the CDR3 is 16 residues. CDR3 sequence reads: CASSLFGGALGNEQFF. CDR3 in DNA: TGTGCCAGCAGCTTATTTGGGGGGGCCCTAGGCAATGAGCAGTTCTTC.

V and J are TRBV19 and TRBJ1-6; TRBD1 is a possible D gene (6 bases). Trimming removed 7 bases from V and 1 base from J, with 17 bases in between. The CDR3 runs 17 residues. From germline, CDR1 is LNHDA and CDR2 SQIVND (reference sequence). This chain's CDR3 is CASNGYREVSYNSPLHF. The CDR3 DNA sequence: TGTGCCAGTAATGGATACAGGGAAGTATCCTATAATTCACCCCTCCACTTT.

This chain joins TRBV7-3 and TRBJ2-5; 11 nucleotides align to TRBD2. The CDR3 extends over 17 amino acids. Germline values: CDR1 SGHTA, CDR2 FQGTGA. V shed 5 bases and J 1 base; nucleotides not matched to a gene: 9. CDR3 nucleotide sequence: TGTGCCAGCAGCCCTCGACTAGCGGGGACCCTCCAAGAGACCCAGTACTTC. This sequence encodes CASSPRLAGTLQETQYF.